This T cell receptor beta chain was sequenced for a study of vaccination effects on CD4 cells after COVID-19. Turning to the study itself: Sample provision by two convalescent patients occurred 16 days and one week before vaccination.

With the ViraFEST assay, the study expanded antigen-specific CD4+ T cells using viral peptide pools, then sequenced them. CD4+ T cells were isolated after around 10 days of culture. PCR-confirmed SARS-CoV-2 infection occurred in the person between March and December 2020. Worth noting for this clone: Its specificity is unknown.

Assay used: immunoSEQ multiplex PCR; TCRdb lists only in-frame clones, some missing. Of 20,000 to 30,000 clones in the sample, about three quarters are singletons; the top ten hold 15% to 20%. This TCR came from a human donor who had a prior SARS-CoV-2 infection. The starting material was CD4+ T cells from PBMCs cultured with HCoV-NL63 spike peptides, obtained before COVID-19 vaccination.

The CDR3 bases are TGTGCCAGCAGCCGGACAGGGCTTTACACCGGGGAGCTGTTTTTT. This translates into CASSRTGLYTGELFF. The rearrangement uses TRBV5-8 and TRBJ2-2, with 8 bases matching TRBD1. J gave up 3 bases and V 4 bases, and 5 bases lay outside the gene matches. The CDR3 is made up of 15 amino acids. Germline CDR1 and CDR2: SGHTS and YDEGEE.